The present T cell receptor (beta chain) was sequenced within a study of T cell responses to AZD1222 COVID-19 vaccine. In germline, CDR1 is SNHLY, CDR2 FYNNEI. The CDR3 extends over 13 amino acids. About this clone itself: What it binds is not known. A read error may produce the germline difference seen at one junction end. Other nucleotide sequences from this sample produce the same CDR3.

Whole-study findings and limits: White British donors predominated, females outnumbered males, and clonal diversity was possibly underestimated.

Sequenced by immunoSEQ multiplex PCR; TCRdb stores in-frame clones only, minus some. The sample lists 85,000 or so clones; just over 85% were seen once. The sample in question was peripheral blood, obtained 28 days after the second AZD1222 dose. The chain recombines TRBV2 with TRBJ1-2; 8 nucleotides agree with TRBD1. The TCR was taken from an adult who received the AZD1222 COVID-19 vaccine. The CDR3 loop reads CASSDRGLNGYTF. Here the CDR3 DNA reads TGTGCCAGCAGTGACAGGGGGCTGAATGGCTACACCTTT.